The 28 T cell receptor beta chains given below trace back to one sample, sequenced in a study of kidney transplant recipient with SARS-CoV-2 infection. Using its own MiXCR run on the reads, TCRdb lists one record per CDR3 protein. This sample yields 200,000 to 300,000 distinct CDR3 sequences, of which 25% to 35% are seen a single time; under 9.5% belongs to the top ten. Here the sequenced sample was a blood sample, taken at baseline and on day 111 from a kidney transplant recipient. The receptors were sampled from a young adult male patient who had COVID-19 and was a kidney transplant recipient. T cells may partly derive from the graft donor.

As concerns this clonotype: Sequence at one end of the junction differs from germline and may be a read error. The rearrangement joins TRBV12-3 or TRBV12-4 to TRBJ2-7; D is unclear. CDR3 length equals 11 residues. The CDR3 sequence is CASSRSYEQCF. DNA of the CDR3: TGTGCCAGCAGCAGGAGCTACGAGCAGTGCTTC.

With regard to this clonotype: One base away lies a much larger clone, so this may be a sequencing read error. This chain connects TRBV4-1 to TRBJ1-2; D is unclear. The CDR3 sequence is 16 residues long. V was clipped by 4 bases and J by 4 bases, with 19 bases between them. Germline V lookup: CDR1 MGHRA, CDR2 YSYEKL. The CDR3, as DNA: TGCGCCAGCAGCCGAGATCCCCAGGTTTCTATCTATGGCTACACCTTC. As protein: CASSRDPQVSIYGYTF.

About this clonotype: Since a much larger clone is just one base distant, this may be a read error. This CDR3 is missing its conserved last phenylalanine or tryptophan, likely due to a read error. V usage is TRBV6-5 and J usage is TRBJ2-4; tentative D call: TRBD1 (5 bases). Gene TRBJ2-7 matches the end of the DNA better, so the J call may be wrong. There are 16 residues in the CDR3. Germline-derived CDR1 and CDR2 are MNHEY and SVGAGI. CDR3 sequence (DNA): TGTGCCAGCAGTTACTCGAACCCAGGGATGTCCTACGAGCAGTACCTC. Translation: CASSYSNPGMSYEQYL.

This clonotype was seen a handful of times. J is TRBJ2-4 and V is TRBV4-3; 7 bases agree with TRBD2. Germline V gene lookup returns CDR1 LGHNA and CDR2 YSLEER. V lost 0 bases and J lost 9; bases outside the gene matches: 8. The CDR3 loop spans 15 amino acids. The CDR3 DNA sequence: TGCGCCAGCAGCCAAGACGGGGCGGGGGAAGGCATTCAGTACTTC. This translates into CASSQDGAGEGIQYF.

This clonotype was counted at least ten times. The gene calls are TRBV18 and TRBJ2-6, with 7 bases identical to TRBD1. With 2 bases clipped from V and 0 bases from J, the junction kept 10 bases outside the gene matches. The CDR3 spans 19 residues. Germline V lookup: CDR1 KGHSH, CDR2 LQKENI. CDR3 loop: CASSPIPTGWGSGANVLTF. In DNA form, the CDR3 reads TGTGCCAGCTCACCAATCCCGACAGGGTGGGGCTCTGGGGCCAACGTCCTGACTTTC.

With regard to this clonotype: A read error is possible here, since a much larger clone lies one base away. The V call is TRBV27, the J call TRBJ2-1; TRBD2 matches at 9 bases. The germline V gene encodes CDR1 MNHEY and CDR2 SMNVEV (reference sequence). J lost 3 bases, V lost 6 bases, and 12 bases had no gene match. The CDR3 is 17 amino acids. The CDR3 sequence: CASRSTPKAGGYNEQFF. The CDR3 DNA reads as TGTGCCAGCAGATCTACCCCTAAAGCGGGAGGCTACAATGAGCAGTTCTTC.

This clonotype turned up a few times. CDR3 region: CASSRTGAPLLAGGPTPTDTQYF. In DNA, the CDR3 is TGTGCCAGCAGCCGGACAGGGGCGCCGTTGCTAGCGGGAGGGCCAACCCCCACAGATACGCAGTATTTT. The rearrangement joins TRBV2 to TRBJ2-3; 12 bases map to TRBD2. Germline CDR1 and CDR2: SNHLY and FYNNEI. This CDR3 comprises 23 residues. The junction had 27 bases not matched to a gene; V was cut back by 6 bases and J by 2 bases.

This clonotype was observed at least ten times. This chain links TRBV7-2 with TRBJ2-7; TRBD2 matches 8 bases. V lost 4 bases to trimming and J lost 2 bases; unmatched junction nucleotides: 16. The germline V gene encodes CDR1 SGHTA and CDR2 FQGNSA. The CDR3 extends over 18 amino acids. As DNA, the CDR3 is TGTGCCAGCAGCTCGGTAGCGGGATCCGACGTCTTTCCCTACGAGCAGTACTTC. Translated, it gives CASSSVAGSDVFPYEQYF.

Note on this clonotype: A read error may be the cause here, since a much bigger clone is one base away. The missing conserved phenylalanine or tryptophan at the end of this CDR3 makes a read error likely. The chain couples TRBV9 to TRBJ2-1; D call uncertain. V lost 2 bases and J lost 5, with 2 bases in between. Germline V gene lookup returns CDR1 SGDLS and CDR2 YYNGEE. This CDR3 spans 11 amino acids. CDR3 amino acids: CASSVDNEQFL. In DNA form, the CDR3 reads TGTGCCAGCAGCGTGGACAATGAGCAGTTCCTC.

This clonotype was found many times. For the CDR3, the DNA is TGTGCCAGCAGTATTCATTGCACAGCAGGAAAGACCTATGGCTACACCTTC. Translation: CASSIHCTAGKTYGYTF. The chain employs TRBV12-3 or TRBV12-4 and TRBJ1-2; D remains ambiguous. Trimming removed 5 bases at V and 4 bases at J, with 23 bases between. CDR3 size: 17 residues.

This clonotype occurred a few times. The missing conserved phenylalanine or tryptophan at the end of this CDR3 makes a read error likely. This sequence joins TRBV27 and TRBJ2-7; D may be TRBD1 or TRBD2 (5 bases each). This CDR3 comprises 15 residues. The germline gives CDR1 MNHEY, CDR2 SMNVEV (reference sequence). V lost 3 bases and J lost 0, with 12 bases in between. The CDR3 sequence is CASSFRGRHSYEQYL. In DNA, the CDR3 is TGTGCCAGCAGTTTTCGGGGACGTCACTCCTACGAGCAGTACCTC.

This clonotype was seen at least ten times. The chain uses TRBV18 and TRBJ2-5, with 12 bases fitting TRBD2. The germline CDR1 and CDR2 sequences are KGHSH and LQKENI. V lost 4 bases, J lost 5 bases, and 2 bases stayed unmatched. The CDR3 contains 14 residues. CDR3 DNA sequence: TGTGCCAGCTCACAAGGGACTAGCGGGGAGACCCAGTACTTC. Its translation: CASSQGTSGETQYF.

This clonotype was counted at least ten times. The chain is built from TRBV7-2 and TRBJ1-1, with D unresolved. Germline V gives CDR1 SGHTA, CDR2 FQGNSA. V gave up 1 base and J gave up 2 bases, with 8 bases separating them. The CDR3 runs 14 residues. The CDR3 reads CASSLEAGNTEAFF. CDR3 sequence (DNA): TGTGCCAGCAGCTTAGAAGCAGGCAACACTGAAGCTTTCTTT.

This clonotype has a count of ten or more. The rearrangement links TRBV21-1 to TRBJ2-3. TRBV21-1 is noted as a pseudogene. The CDR3 consists of 17 residues. CDR3 residues: CASSNSVATVMQDTQYF. The CDR3 DNA follows: TGTGCCAGCAGCAACTCGGTAGCTACAGTCATGCAAGATACGCAGTATTTT.

This clonotype came up many times. The rearrangement links TRBV7-3 to TRBJ2-1, with D perhaps matching TRBD2 (5 bases). Per the germline V gene, CDR1 is SGHTA and CDR2 is FQGTGA. V shed 4 bases and J shed 8 bases, with 6 bases lying between them. This CDR3 is built from 11 residues. The CDR3 DNA is TGTGCCAGCAGCTCCGGGGATGAGCAGTTCTTC. Protein product: CASSSGDEQFF.

This clonotype was recorded a few times. The chain employs TRBV4-3 and TRBJ2-1; no clear D gene. In germline, CDR1 is LGHNA, CDR2 YSLEER. This CDR3 is 15 amino acids long. Trimming pared 3 bases from V and 4 bases from J, leaving 13 bases between. This CDR3 reads CASSHLIDEYNEQFF. The CDR3 region has the DNA TGCGCCAGCAGCCACCTCATCGACGAGTACAATGAGCAGTTCTTC.

This clonotype appeared many times. The DNA of the CDR3 is TGTGCCAGCAGTTTGGGACTCCTTTCTCGAGGACTGTTTTTT. This gives the protein CASSLGLLSRGLFF. The chain carries TRBV6-2 or TRBV6-3 and TRBJ1-4; tentatively, D is TRBD1 (5 bases). V was trimmed by 4 bases and J by 13 bases, leaving 19 bases between them. Germline CDR1 MNHEY, CDR2 SVGEGT. CDR3 length: 14 amino acids.

There are a few counts of this clonotype. The J gene is TRBJ2-1, the V gene TRBV7-9; TRBD1 or TRBD2 may be the D gene (5 bases each). V lost 1 base and J 4 bases, leaving 17 bases between the germline ends. The CDR3 loop spans 17 amino acids. The germline V gene has CDR1 SEHNR and CDR2 FQNEAQ (reference sequence). Written as DNA, the CDR3 is TGTGCCAGCAGCTTAGACGGGGTGACTGCAGGGTACAATGAGCAGTTCTTC. Encoded protein: CASSLDGVTAGYNEQFF.

This clonotype has ten or more counts. The rearrangement links TRBV12-2 to TRBJ1-2. TRBV12-2 corresponds to a pseudogene. There are 17 residues in the CDR3. CDR3 loop: CASRFYVTPRKTYGYTF. The CDR3 region has the DNA TGTGCAAGTCGCTTTTACGTGACTCCACGAAAGACCTATGGCTACACCTTC.

This clonotype was detected ten times or more. The J gene is TRBJ1-2, the V gene TRBV29-1, with 10 positions matching TRBD1. The CDR3 extends over 16 amino acids. The trim removed 3 bases at V and 3 bases at J, leaving 10 bases unmatched. CDR1 and CDR2 (germline): SQVTM, ANQGSEA. For the CDR3, the DNA is TGCAGCGTTGATTCCCCGGGACAGGGGAGCCACTATGGCTACACCTTC. It yields the protein CSVDSPGQGSHYGYTF.

Ten or more counts support this clonotype. This chain connects TRBV7-9 to TRBJ1-1; D is possibly TRBD1 (5 bases). The V end lost 5 bases, the J end lost 4 bases, and 14 bases lay between the germline ends. The germline V gene encodes CDR1 SEHNR and CDR2 FQNEAQ (reference sequence). The CDR3 is 14 residues long. This CDR3 is CASSHGGESTEAFF. The CDR3, as DNA: TGTGCCAGCAGCCACGGGGGAGAGAGCACTGAAGCTTTCTTT.

The chain links TRBV3-1 to TRBJ2-5; 7 nucleotides match TRBD2. The CDR3 spans 16 residues. Germline V gives CDR1 LGHDT, CDR2 YNNKEL (reference sequence). V dropped 1 base and J dropped 4; count of bases not matched to a gene: 9. In nucleotides, the CDR3 is TGTGCCAGCAGCCAAGCCCTTTTGCCGGGAGGAGAGACCCAGTACTTC. It yields the protein CASSQALLPGGETQYF.

The rearrangement links TRBV7-9 to TRBJ2-3; 7 bases are a match to TRBD1. The CDR3 has 14 amino acids. Germline values: CDR1 SEHNR, CDR2 FQNEAQ (reference sequence). V shed 7 bases and J 1 base; nucleotides not matched to a gene: 5. The chain's CDR3 is CASIDRVGTDTQYF. The CDR3 coding sequence is TGTGCCAGCATTGACAGGGTGGGCACAGATACGCAGTATTTT.

This clonotype was found a few times. The chain has TRBV2 and TRBJ2-3; perhaps TRBD2 as D (6 bases). There are 15 residues in the CDR3. The germline V and J ends were trimmed by 3 bases and 2 bases, with 12 bases remaining between them. CDR1 is SNHLY and CDR2 is FYNNEI in the germline V gene. CDR3 amino acids: CASSDLAAATDTQYF. The CDR3 bases are TGTGCCAGCAGTGATTTAGCGGCGGCCACAGATACGCAGTATTTT.

This clonotype appeared many times. The chain has TRBV2 and TRBJ2-2; D tentatively reads TRBD1 or TRBD2 (5 bases each). The CDR3 covers 12 residues. The germline V and J ends were trimmed by 6 bases and 3 bases, with 5 bases remaining between them. Germline V CDR1 and CDR2: SNHLY, FYNNEI. CDR3 DNA: TGTGCCAGCAGGGGGGACACCGGGGAGCTGTTTTTT. As protein: CASRGDTGELFF.

A remark on this clonotype: The junction and the germline gene differ at one end; a read error may be behind it. This rearrangement joins TRBV14 to TRBJ2-4; D uncertain. Germline CDR1 reads SGHDN; CDR2 reads FVKESK. The CDR3 has 12 residues. The DNA for the CDR3 is TGTGCCATCAGCCAAGTAAAAAACATTCAGTACTTC. This gives the protein CAISQVKNIQYF.

Many counts were recorded for this clonotype. This chain connects TRBV27 to TRBJ2-7, with 7 bases matching TRBD1. Germline V CDR1 and CDR2: MNHEY, SMNVEV (reference sequence). There are 15 residues in the CDR3. With 6 bases clipped from V and 6 bases from J, the junction kept 14 bases outside the gene matches. DNA of the CDR3: TGTGCCAGCAGCTCCCCGAGGGGGCAGGAACGCGAGCAGTACTTC. This sequence encodes CASSSPRGQEREQYF.

This clonotype was found many times. The chain's CDR3 is CASSIPTTSRKTYGYTF. The CDR3 DNA reads as TGCGCCAGCAGTATCCCAACCACTTCTAGAAAGACCTATGGCTACACCTTC. V usage is TRBV10-2 and J usage is TRBJ1-2; D is undetermined. V dropped 5 bases and J dropped 4 bases, with 23 bases sitting between them. Germline CDR1 WSHSY, CDR2 SAAADI. The CDR3 consists of 17 residues.